This T cell receptor beta chain emerged from a study of technical replicates of blood from a few donors. Libraries were prepared by immunoSEQ multiplex PCR; TCRdb keeps only in-frame clonotypes and omits some of them. The table records 14,000 or so clones, over 80% of them present only once. CDR3 size: 16 residues. The V gene's germline CDR1 is MDHEN and CDR2 SYDVKM. V lost 8 bases and J 2 bases, leaving 18 bases between the germline ends. Sequencing was done on a sample of PBMCs. The sequence was obtained from a human donor in good health. This sequence joins TRBV28 and TRBJ2-2, with D maybe TRBD1 (5 bases). The CDR3: CASPPSGRGNTGELFF. CDR3 nucleotides: TGTGCCAGCCCACCCTCGGGTAGGGGCAACACCGGGGAGCTGTTTTTT.